These 15 T cell receptor beta chains were all obtained from the same sample, sequenced in a study of molecular identifiers for immune sequencing clone quantification. TCRdb redid the calling of the PCR reads with MiXCR, one entry per CDR3 protein. The repertoire holds about 510,000 distinct CDR3 sequences, 20% to 25% seen once, with approximately 0.8% in the top ten. Sequenced: naive CD8+ T cells from blood, with Jurkat cell RNA spiked in. Subset specified: FACS-sorted CD8+CD4-CCR7+CD45RA+ naive T cells. The receptors here all came from a human donor in good health. Some libraries in this study had Jurkat cell RNA spiked in.

This clonotype was counted between two and nine times. The gene calls are TRBV12-5 and TRBJ2-1, with D possibly matching TRBD1 (5 bases). This CDR3 has 15 amino acids. The V end was cut by 6 bases, the J end by 6 bases, with 18 bases between. Germline values: CDR1 LGHNT, CDR2 FRNRAP. The CDR3 sequence: CASGQKHGACNEQFF. Here the CDR3 DNA reads TGTGCTAGTGGCCAGAAACATGGGGCCTGCAATGAGCAGTTCTTC.

This clonotype appeared many times. The gene calls are TRBV13 and TRBJ2-3; tentative D call: TRBD1 (6 bases). V gave up 0 bases and J gave up 5 bases, with 6 bases separating them. This CDR3 is built from 13 residues. From germline, CDR1 is PRHDT and CDR2 FYEKMQ (reference sequence). The CDR3 loop reads CASSLGRGDTQYF. The DNA for the CDR3 is TGTGCCAGCAGCTTAGGCAGGGGAGATACGCAGTATTTT.

This clonotype was recorded a few times. The rearrangement uses TRBV12-3 or TRBV12-4 and TRBJ2-3; 8 bases line up with TRBD1. The CDR3 is 15 amino acids. V was pared by 2 bases and J by 5 bases, with 6 bases of the junction left unmatched. Here the CDR3 reads CASSLWGQAGDTQYF. The CDR3 nucleotides read TGTGCCAGCAGTTTATGGGGACAGGCCGGAGATACGCAGTATTTT.

This clonotype was observed a single time. The CDR3 ends on some other residue instead of the conserved phenylalanine or tryptophan, so this is likely a read error. The chain couples TRBV7-9 to TRBJ1-1; possible D gene TRBD1, 6 bases. Between the trimmed V and J ends, which lost 1 base and 5 bases, there was a span of 20 bases. This CDR3 contains 17 residues. The germline CDR1 and CDR2 sequences are SEHNR and FQNEAQ (reference sequence). The DNA of the CDR3 is TGTGCCAGCAGCTTAGTTGGGAAGCAGGGGATCGGAACTGAAGCTTTCTCT. It specifies CASSLVGKQGIGTEAFS.

This clonotype has only a few counts. The chain combines TRBV7-9 with TRBJ2-7; 9 nucleotides match TRBD1. The CDR3 is 18 residues long. V was clipped by 5 bases and J by 0 bases; unmatched bases: 14. CDR1 is SEHNR, CDR2 FQNEAQ, per germline (reference sequence). The CDR3 nucleotides are TGTGCCAGCAGCCACCCCCGGAAGGACAGGGGTCCCTCCTACGAGCAGTACTTC. Translation: CASSHPRKDRGPSYEQYF.

This clonotype was observed at least ten times. CDR3 sequence (DNA): TGTGCCAGCAGTAAGGACAGGTCTGCAACTAATGAAAAACTGTTTTTT. This codes for CASSKDRSATNEKLFF. The genes are TRBV6-1 and TRBJ1-4; 7 bases map to TRBD1. This CDR3 has 16 residues. Germline loops: CDR1 MNHNS, CDR2 SASEGT. V lost 5 bases to trimming and J lost 0 bases; unmatched junction nucleotides: 6.

This clonotype was seen ten or more times. The genes are TRBV7-2 and TRBJ2-3, with no clear D. Germline CDR1 SGHTA, CDR2 FQGNSA. The CDR3 spans 13 residues. Trimming left V 0 bases short and J 11 bases short, with 12 bases between. CDR3 bases: TGTGCCAGCAGCTTAGCGCCCGGTCAATGGCAGTATTTT. Translating gives CASSLAPGQWQYF.

The chain combines TRBV7-9 with TRBJ2-7; D gene ambiguous. The CDR3 covers 13 residues. Germline values: CDR1 SEHNR, CDR2 FQNEAQ (reference sequence). Trimming removed 5 bases from V and 5 bases from J, with 13 bases in between. The CDR3: CASSPDSRDEQYF. Written as DNA, the CDR3 is TGTGCCAGCAGCCCAGACTCAAGGGACGAGCAGTACTTC.

This clonotype was detected a few times. The genes are TRBV4-2 and TRBJ2-3; D not resolved. The germline V gene encodes CDR1 LGHNA and CDR2 YNFKEQ. Trimming removed 1 base from V and 5 bases from J, with 13 bases in between. There are 15 residues in the CDR3. The CDR3 sequence: CASSQVREQLDTQYF. The CDR3 coding sequence is TGTGCCAGCAGCCAAGTTAGGGAACAGCTAGATACGCAGTATTTT.

About this clonotype itself: Being one base from a much bigger clone, this may be a read error. This sequence joins TRBV9 and TRBJ1-1; 7 nucleotides match TRBD1. The CDR3 contains 14 residues. The germline CDR1 and CDR2 sequences are SGDLS and YYNGEE. CDR3 in amino acids: CASSYDRVGTEASF. The CDR3 bases are TGTGCCAGCAGCTACGACAGGGTGGGCACTGAAGCTTCCTTT.

J is TRBJ2-2 and V is TRBV24-1; D may be TRBD1 (5 bases). This CDR3 contains 16 residues. The V end lost 4 bases, the J end lost 6 bases, and 17 bases lay between the germline ends. Germline lookup yields CDR1 KGHDR and CDR2 SFDVKD. The CDR3 sequence: CATSDESRALSGELFF. DNA of the CDR3: TGTGCCACCAGTGACGAGAGCAGGGCGTTGTCCGGGGAGCTGTTTTTT.

This clonotype was counted a few times. The chain employs TRBV19 and TRBJ1-1, with D possibly TRBD1 on 5 matching bases. Germline V CDR1 and CDR2: LNHDA, SQIVND (reference sequence). Trimming shortened V by 7 bases and J by 3 bases, and 15 bases separated the two germline ends. This CDR3 is 14 amino acids long. The CDR3, as DNA: TGTGCCAGTACCTGGGGCTCCCCCGACACTGAAGCTTTCTTT. It encodes CASTWGSPDTEAFF. Using reference TRBV19 and TRBJ1-1 for the parts outside the CDR3, the full variable domain is DGGITQSPKYLFRKEGQNVTLSCEQNLNHDAMYWYRQDPGQGLRLIYYSQIVNDFQKGDIAEGYSVSREKKESFPLTVTSAQKNPTAFYLCASTWGSPDTEAFFGQGTRLTVV.

To note about this clonotype: This sequence may be a read error, since a much larger clone differs from it by one base. The chain recombines TRBV4-1 with TRBJ2-3; D tentatively fits TRBD1 or TRBD2 (7 bases each). The germline CDR1 and CDR2 sequences are MGHRA and YSYEKL. There are 14 residues in the CDR3. Trimming cost V 6 bases and J 5 bases, with 15 bases left between them. CDR3 protein: CASRLRGGGDTQYF. CDR3 coding DNA: TGCGCCAGCAGACTCAGGGGGGGGGGAGATACGCAGTATTTT.

The chain recombines TRBV2 with TRBJ2-3; the D gene is possibly TRBD2 (6 bases). The CDR3 sequence is 15 residues long. V shed 2 bases and J shed 2 bases, with 11 bases lying between them. CDR1 SNHLY and CDR2 FYNNEI come from the germline V gene. In nucleotides, the CDR3 is TGTGCCAGCAGTGAACGTCCGGGAGCCACAGATACGCAGTATTTT. Amino acid sequence: CASSERPGATDTQYF.

Ten or more counts support this clonotype. V is TRBV5-8 and J is TRBJ2-3; no clear D gene. Germline V gene lookup returns CDR1 SGHTS and CDR2 YDEGEE. V shed 4 bases and J shed 1 base, with 10 bases lying between them. This CDR3 is built from 14 residues. CDR3 in DNA: TGTGCCAGCAGCCATGGAGTCGGCACAGATACGCAGTATTTT. This sequence encodes CASSHGVGTDTQYF.